This T cell receptor beta chain came from a study of blood T cell repertoires in COVID-19. Study-level information: The origin of the acute and convalescent COVID-19 samples was the United States, Italy and Spain. PBMCs, B-cell-depleted T cells, or T cells were the source of the cDNA or gDNA that made up the material.

Within 2 weeks before study entry, exposed participants met a COVID-19 case. Authors' methods: Nucleated cell counts were estimated from reference gene primer amplification. TCRdb keeps only in-frame clones here, not all; method: immunoSEQ multiplex PCR. The V and J calls and clone size come from that table; D and trimming were worked out from the DNA. The repertoire has 200,000 to 250,000 clones, about 90% of them found once; the top ten carry approximately 3.7%. Germline V gives CDR1 SGDLS, CDR2 YYNGEE. With 1 base clipped from V and 8 bases from J, the junction kept 1 base outside the gene matches. This CDR3 is built from 14 residues.

The chain couples TRBV9 to TRBJ1-6; TRBD1 agrees at 9 bases. The origin of this receptor is a woman in her 30s who had been exposed to COVID-19. The source material was PBMCs or T cells enriched from blood (not recorded which). CDR3 DNA sequence: TGTGCCAGCAGCGTACGGACAGGGGATTCACCCCTCCACTTT. It yields the protein CASSVRTGDSPLHF.